Below, 7 T cell receptor beta chains from the same sample are listed, as sequenced in a study of cytomegalovirus exposure and HLA in healthy donors. This PCR relied on a set of 60 Vbeta primers and 13 Jbeta primers. Here immunoSEQ multiplex PCR was the method, and the copy in TCRdb shows in-frame clones only, minus some. The sample includes around 170,000 clones, 77% of them seen just once. Sequencing was carried out using PBMCs. The source of these receptors is a man aged 18 to 29 in good health and CMV-seronegative.

The chain couples TRBV6-5 to TRBJ1-5, with D hard to call. The CDR3 is made up of 15 amino acids. The V end was cut by 2 bases, the J end by 4 bases, with 12 bases between. From germline, CDR1 is MNHEY and CDR2 SVGAGI. Here the CDR3 DNA reads TGTGCCAGCAGTTACCGGGCAGGAGGGAATCAGCCCCAGCATTTT. Its protein product is CASSYRAGGNQPQHF.

The V and J genes are TRBV30 and TRBJ1-2; 8 bases fit TRBD1. Germline loops: CDR1 GTSNPN, CDR2 SVGIG (reference sequence). This CDR3 is 14 amino acids long. The V gene end was trimmed by 0 bases and the J gene end by 7 bases; junction bases not matched to a gene: 7. The CDR3 region has the DNA TGTGCCTGGAGTGTCGGACAGGGCCCTGGTGGCTACACCTTC. Amino acids: CAWSVGQGPGGYTF.

V gene TRBV28 combines with J gene TRBJ1-3; D might be TRBD1 (5 bases). Germline V gene sequence: CDR1 MDHEN, CDR2 SYDVKM. Trimming stripped 3 bases from V and 0 bases from J, with 15 bases between. The CDR3 covers 17 residues. The CDR3 bases are TGTGCCAGCAGTTTGACAGCCACTCCACACTCTGGAAACACCATATATTTT. The encoded protein is CASSLTATPHSGNTIYF.

The rearrangement joins TRBV5-6 to TRBJ2-1; the match to TRBD2 covers 8 bases. Germline V gene sequence: CDR1 SGHDT, CDR2 YYEEEE. The CDR3 consists of 14 residues. The junction had 6 bases not matched to a gene; V was cut back by 2 bases and J by 8 bases. In nucleotides, the CDR3 is TGTGCCAGCAGCTTCTTCAGCGGGGGTTATGAGCAGTTCTTC. Translating it yields CASSFFSGGYEQFF.

This chain joins TRBV19 and TRBJ1-5; D gene unclear. V was trimmed by 3 bases and J by 0 bases, leaving 6 bases between them. Germline V lookup: CDR1 LNHDA, CDR2 SQIVND (reference sequence). The CDR3 sequence is 14 residues long. CDR3 coding DNA: TGTGCCAGTAGTATGCAGTATAGCAATCAGCCCCAGCATTTT. The encoded protein is CASSMQYSNQPQHF.

The chain joins TRBV5-1 to TRBJ1-2; a possible D gene is TRBD1 (5 bases). From germline, CDR1 is SGHRS and CDR2 YFSETQ. The CDR3 is 16 residues long. V shed 5 bases and J shed 6 bases, with 23 bases lying between them. The CDR3 DNA reads TGCGCCAGCAGGCATACCGTTACAGGTTACACGGATGGCTACACCTTC. As protein: CASRHTVTGYTDGYTF. The variable domain in full, with the rest retrieved from reference TRBV5-1 and TRBJ1-2, is KAGVTQTPRYLIKTRGQQVTLSCSPISGHRSVSWYQQTPGQGLQFLFEYFSETQRNKGNFPGRFSGRQFSNSRSEMNVSTLELGDSALYLCASRHTVTGYTDGYTFGSGTRLTVV.

The chain joins TRBV30 to TRBJ2-1; 13 bases map to TRBD2. The CDR3 contains 15 residues. With 6 bases clipped from V and 3 bases from J, the junction kept 5 bases outside the gene matches. Germline CDR1 and CDR2: GTSNPN and SVGIG (reference sequence). CDR3 sequence: CACPGLAGSYNEQFF. The CDR3 region has the DNA TGTGCCTGCCCGGGACTAGCGGGAAGCTACAATGAGCAGTTCTTC.